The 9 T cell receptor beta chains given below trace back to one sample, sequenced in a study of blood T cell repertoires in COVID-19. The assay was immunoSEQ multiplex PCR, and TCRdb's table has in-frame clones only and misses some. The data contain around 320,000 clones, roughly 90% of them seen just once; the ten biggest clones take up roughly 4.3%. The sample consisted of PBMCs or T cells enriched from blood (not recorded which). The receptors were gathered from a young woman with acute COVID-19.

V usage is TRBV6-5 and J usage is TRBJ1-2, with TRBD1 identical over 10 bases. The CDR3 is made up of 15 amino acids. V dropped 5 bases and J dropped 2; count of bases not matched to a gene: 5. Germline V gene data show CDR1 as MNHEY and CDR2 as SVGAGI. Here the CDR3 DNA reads TGTGCCAGCAGTCACGGACAGGGGGTCAACTATGGCTACACCTTC. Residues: CASSHGQGVNYGYTF.

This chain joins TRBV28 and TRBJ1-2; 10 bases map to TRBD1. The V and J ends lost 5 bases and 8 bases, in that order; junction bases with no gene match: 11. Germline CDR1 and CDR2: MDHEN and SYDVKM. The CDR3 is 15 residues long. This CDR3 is CASSTGTGALWGYTF. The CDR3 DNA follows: TGTGCCAGCAGTACCGGGACAGGGGCTCTTTGGGGCTACACCTTC.

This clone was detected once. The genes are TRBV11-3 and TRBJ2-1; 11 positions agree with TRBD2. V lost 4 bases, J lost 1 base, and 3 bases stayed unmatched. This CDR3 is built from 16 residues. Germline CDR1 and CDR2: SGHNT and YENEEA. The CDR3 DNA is TGTGCCAGCAGCTCTCGACTAGCGGGATCCTACAATGAGCAGTTCTTC. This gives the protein CASSSRLAGSYNEQFF.

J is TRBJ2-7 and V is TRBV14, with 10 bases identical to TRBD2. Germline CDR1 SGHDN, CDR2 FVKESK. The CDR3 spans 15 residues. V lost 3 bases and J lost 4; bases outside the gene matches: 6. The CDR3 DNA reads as TGTGCCAGCAGCCACTTACTAGCGGGGAGGTACGAGCAGTACTTC. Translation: CASSHLLAGRYEQYF.

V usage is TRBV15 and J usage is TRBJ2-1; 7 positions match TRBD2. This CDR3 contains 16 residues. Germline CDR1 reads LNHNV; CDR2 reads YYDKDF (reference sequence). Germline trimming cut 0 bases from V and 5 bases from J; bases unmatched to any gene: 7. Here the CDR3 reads CATSRDWEGGDNEQFF. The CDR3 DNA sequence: TGTGCCACCAGCAGAGATTGGGAGGGAGGGGACAATGAGCAGTTCTTC.

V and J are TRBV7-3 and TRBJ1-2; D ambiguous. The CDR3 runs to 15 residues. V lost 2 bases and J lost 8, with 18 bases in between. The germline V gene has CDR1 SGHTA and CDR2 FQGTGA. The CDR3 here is CASSLVPDRREGYTF. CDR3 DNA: TGTGCCAGCAGCTTAGTTCCGGACCGCCGGGAAGGCTACACCTTC. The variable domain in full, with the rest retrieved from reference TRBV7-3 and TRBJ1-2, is GAGVSQTPSNKVTEKGKYVELRCDPISGHTALYWYRQSLGQGPEFLIYFQGTGAADDSGLPNDRFFAVRPEGSVSTLKIQRTERGDSAVYLCASSLVPDRREGYTFGSGTRLTVV.

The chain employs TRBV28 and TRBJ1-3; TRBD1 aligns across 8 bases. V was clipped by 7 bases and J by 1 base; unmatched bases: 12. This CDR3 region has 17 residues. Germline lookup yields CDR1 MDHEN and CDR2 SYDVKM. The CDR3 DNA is TGTGCCAGCAACGACTTTCCCGGACAGGGATCTGGAAACACCATATATTTT. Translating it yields CASNDFPGQGSGNTIYF.

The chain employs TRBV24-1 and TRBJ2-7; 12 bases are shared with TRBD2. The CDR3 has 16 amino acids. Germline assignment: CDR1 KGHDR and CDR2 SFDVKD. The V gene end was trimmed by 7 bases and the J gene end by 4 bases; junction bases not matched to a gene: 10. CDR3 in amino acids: CATSGPSGRAGYEQYF. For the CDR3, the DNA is TGTGCCACCAGCGGCCCTAGCGGGAGGGCCGGATACGAGCAGTACTTC.

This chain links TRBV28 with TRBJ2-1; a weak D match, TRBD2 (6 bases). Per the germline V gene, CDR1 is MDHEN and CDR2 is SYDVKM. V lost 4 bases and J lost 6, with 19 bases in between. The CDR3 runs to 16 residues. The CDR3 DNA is TGTGCCAGCAGTTCCCCCCTCGGGGGAGCAGTCAATGAGCAGTTCTTC. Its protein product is CASSSPLGGAVNEQFF.